These 7 T cell receptor beta chains were sequenced from one sample in a study of blood T cell repertoires in COVID-19. Assay used: immunoSEQ multiplex PCR; TCRdb lists only in-frame clones, some missing. The repertoire holds around 270,000 clones, about 87% seen once, with about 3.1% in the top ten. The source material was PBMCs or T cells enriched from blood (not recorded which). These receptors came from a woman aged 40 to 49 who had been exposed to COVID-19.

The chain has TRBV27 and TRBJ1-4; D not certain. Trimming took off 5 bases at V and 8 bases at J, with 21 bases between the two ends. CDR1 MNHEY and CDR2 SMNVEV come from the germline V gene (reference sequence). This CDR3 comprises 16 residues. The CDR3, as DNA: TGTGCCAGCAGTCCATCCGGCAGCCTACGGCGGGAAAAACTGTTTTTT. Protein sequence: CASSPSGSLRREKLFF.

V and J are TRBV30 and TRBJ1-4; D is perhaps TRBD1 (5 bases). CDR1 GTSNPN and CDR2 SVGIG come from the germline V gene (reference sequence). The CDR3 length is 13 residues. CDR3 region: CASMRRGGEKLFF. In DNA, the CDR3 is TGTGCAAGCATGAGGAGGGGAGGGGAAAAACTGTTTTTT.

This sequence joins TRBV18 and TRBJ1-1; D unresolved. The CDR3 totals 14 residues. Deletions cut 3 bases from V and 5 bases from J, with 13 bases between. Germline loops: CDR1 KGHSH, CDR2 LQKENI. The CDR3 here is CASSPRLSGTEAFF. DNA of the CDR3: TGTGCCAGCTCACCCCGACTCTCGGGGACTGAAGCTTTCTTT.

CDR3 region: CASSPDREYLHF. Written as DNA, the CDR3 is TGTGCCAGCAGTCCCGACAGGGAATACCTCCACTTT. This chain uses TRBV12-3 or TRBV12-4 with TRBJ1-6; 7 bases agree with TRBD1. The CDR3 covers 12 residues. V lost 5 bases, J lost 15 bases, and 7 bases stayed unmatched.

This chain joins TRBV4-2 and TRBJ1-3; no firm D call. With 4 bases removed from V and 1 base from J, the gap between germline ends came to 11 bases. The CDR3 runs 15 residues. Germline CDR1 is LGHNA and CDR2 is YNFKEQ. The DNA of the CDR3 is TGTGCCAGCAGCCCCCAACCCGGTTCTGGAAACACCATATATTTT. Translating gives CASSPQPGSGNTIYF.

The gene calls are TRBV18 and TRBJ1-1; the D gene is possibly TRBD1 (5 bases). The CDR3 is 16 residues long. Germline lookup yields CDR1 KGHSH and CDR2 LQKENI. The V end lost 3 bases, the J end lost 0 bases, and 14 bases lay between the germline ends. Here the CDR3 DNA reads TGTGCCAGCTCACCGGGGGAGGGGATCATGAACACTGAAGCTTTCTTT. Translation gives CASSPGEGIMNTEAFF. Variable domain in full (rest from reference TRBV18 and TRBJ1-1): NAGVMQNPRHLVRRRGQEARLRCSPMKGHSHVYWYRQLPEEGLKFMVYLQKENIIDESGMPKERFSAEFPKEGPSILRIQQVVRGDSAAYFCASSPGEGIMNTEAFFGQGTRLTVV.

V and J are TRBV2 and TRBJ2-4; 9 positions match TRBD2. The germline CDR1 and CDR2 sequences are SNHLY and FYNNEI. Trimming took 2 bases from V and 0 from J; bases not matched to a gene: 8. This CDR3 spans 18 amino acids. The CDR3 spells CASSERVAGGLAKNIQYF. The CDR3 coding sequence is TGTGCCAGCAGTGAAAGGGTGGCGGGAGGGCTAGCCAAAAACATTCAGTACTTC.